The 8 T cell receptor beta chains below all came from one sample that was sequenced in a study of T cells in Graves' hyperthyroidism and ophthalmopathy. Amplified TCR beta CDR3 regions came from RNA transcripts. A set of HTBI primers served as the primers for a first-round RT-PCR of the TCR CDR3. MiXCR was run by TCRdb on the multiplex PCR reads, yielding one entry per CDR3 protein. Of approximately 690,000 distinct CDR3 sequences listed, 20% were seen once; the top ten hold about 34%. The sequencing sample was made of blood. The receptors come from a young man with Graves' ophthalmopathy.

The V call is TRBV30, the J call TRBJ2-7, with TRBD2 matching 12 bases. Germline trimming cut 1 base from V and 3 bases from J; bases unmatched to any gene: 1. This CDR3 is built from 14 residues. Looked up from germline, CDR1 is GTSNPN and CDR2 is SVGIG (reference sequence). The CDR3 spells CAWSGLAGVYEQYF. The CDR3 region has the DNA TGTGCCTGGAGTGGACTAGCGGGAGTCTACGAGCAGTACTTC.

This clonotype was seen ten or more times. The V call is TRBV27, the J call TRBJ2-7; perhaps TRBD2 as D (6 bases). The CDR3 spans 10 residues. In germline, CDR1 is MNHEY, CDR2 SMNVEV (reference sequence). Trimming cost V 6 bases and J 6 bases, with 6 bases left between them. CDR3 sequence: CASRRGEQYF. The CDR3 DNA reads TGTGCCAGCAGGCGGGGCGAGCAGTACTTC.

The chain recombines TRBV5-1 with TRBJ2-3, with 8 bases fitting TRBD2. Trimming cost V 0 bases and J 8 bases; bases outside gene matches: 17. Germline CDR1 is SGHRS and CDR2 is YFSETQ. The CDR3 has 18 amino acids. CDR3 sequence (DNA): TGCGCCAGCAGCTTGGTGCTTAGCGGGACTGTAGATACGCCTACGCAGTATTTT. Its protein product is CASSLVLSGTVDTPTQYF.

The rearrangement uses TRBV29-1 and TRBJ2-1; possibly TRBD1 for D (6 bases). CDR3 length equals 15 residues. The germline CDR1 and CDR2 sequences are SQVTM and ANQGSEA. Trimming pared 7 bases from V and 5 bases from J, leaving 21 bases between. CDR3 in amino acids: CSAPEGGFRDNEQFF. DNA for the CDR3: TGCAGCGCCCCTGAAGGGGGTTTTAGGGACAATGAGCAGTTCTTC.

This sequence joins TRBV7-3 and TRBJ2-4, with D possibly TRBD1 on 5 matching bases. The V gene's germline CDR1 is SGHTA and CDR2 FQGTGA. V was shortened by 0 bases and J by 9 bases, with 15 bases between the two germline ends. The CDR3 runs 15 residues. The CDR3 sequence is CASSLTGQGRSIQYF. The CDR3 region has the DNA TGTGCCAGCAGCTTAACCGGGCAGGGTCGAAGCATTCAGTACTTC.

This clonotype was seen a few times. The chain has TRBV5-1 and TRBJ1-6; a possible D gene is TRBD1 (6 bases). The CDR3 extends over 19 amino acids. Germline V gives CDR1 SGHRS, CDR2 YFSETQ. Trimming pared 0 bases from V and 0 bases from J, leaving 16 bases between. The CDR3 loop is CASSLGPRGESSYNSPLHF. The CDR3 nucleotides read TGCGCCAGCAGCTTGGGACCCAGGGGTGAAAGCTCCTATAATTCACCCCTCCACTTT.

This clonotype was seen a handful of times. The chain recombines TRBV6-4 with TRBJ2-7; D could derive from TRBD1 or TRBD2 (5 bases each). This CDR3 has 15 residues. V was cut by 2 bases and J by 2 bases, with 13 bases left in between. Germline V gene lookup returns CDR1 MRHNA and CDR2 SNTAGT. The CDR3 DNA reads TGTGCCAGCAGTGACGGGACCGCCATCCCCTACGAGCAGTACTTC. Translating gives CASSDGTAIPYEQYF.

This chain links TRBV30 with TRBJ1-6; 8 nucleotides match TRBD1. The junction had 7 bases not matched to a gene; V was cut back by 0 bases and J by 9 bases. The CDR3 extends over 15 amino acids. Germline V gives CDR1 GTSNPN, CDR2 SVGIG (reference sequence). Here the CDR3 reads CAWSVLGQDFSPLHF. The CDR3 coding sequence is TGTGCCTGGAGTGTTCTGGGACAGGACTTTTCACCCCTCCACTTT.